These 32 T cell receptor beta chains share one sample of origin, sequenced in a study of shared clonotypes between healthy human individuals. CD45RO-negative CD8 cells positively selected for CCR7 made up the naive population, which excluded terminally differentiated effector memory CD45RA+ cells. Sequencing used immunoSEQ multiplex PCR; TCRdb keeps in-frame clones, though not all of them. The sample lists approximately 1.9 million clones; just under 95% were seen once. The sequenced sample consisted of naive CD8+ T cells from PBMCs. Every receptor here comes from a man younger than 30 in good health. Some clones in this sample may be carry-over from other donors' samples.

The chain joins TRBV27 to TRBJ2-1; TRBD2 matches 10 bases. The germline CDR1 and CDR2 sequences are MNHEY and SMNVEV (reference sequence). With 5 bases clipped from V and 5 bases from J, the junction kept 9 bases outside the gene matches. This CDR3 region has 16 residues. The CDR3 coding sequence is TGTGCCAGCAGTGTACAGCGGGAGGGCCTCCACAATGAGCAGTTCTTC. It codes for CASSVQREGLHNEQFF.

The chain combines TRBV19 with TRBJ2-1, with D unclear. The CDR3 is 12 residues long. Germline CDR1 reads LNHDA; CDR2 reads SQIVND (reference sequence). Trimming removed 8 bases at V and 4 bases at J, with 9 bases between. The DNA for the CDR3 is TGTGCCAGTTCTGTTCGGTACAATGAGCAGTTCTTC. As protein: CASSVRYNEQFF.

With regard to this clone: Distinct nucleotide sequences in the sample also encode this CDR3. The CDR3 DNA follows: TGTGCCAGCAGTTTTGGACAGGTTGCGTACAATGAGCAGTTCTTC. It encodes CASSFGQVAYNEQFF. The chain has TRBV27 and TRBJ2-1; 7 bases map to TRBD1. The V segment lost 3 bases and the J segment 4 bases; nucleotides outside the gene matches: 6. CDR1 and CDR2 from the germline V gene are MNHEY and SMNVEV (reference sequence). There are 15 residues in the CDR3.

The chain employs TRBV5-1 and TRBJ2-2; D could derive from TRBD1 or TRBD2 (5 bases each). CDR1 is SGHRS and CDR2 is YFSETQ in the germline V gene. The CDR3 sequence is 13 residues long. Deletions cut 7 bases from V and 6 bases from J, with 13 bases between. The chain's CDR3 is CASGQGTAGELFF. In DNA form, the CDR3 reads TGCGCCAGCGGGCAAGGGACGGCCGGGGAGCTGTTTTTT.

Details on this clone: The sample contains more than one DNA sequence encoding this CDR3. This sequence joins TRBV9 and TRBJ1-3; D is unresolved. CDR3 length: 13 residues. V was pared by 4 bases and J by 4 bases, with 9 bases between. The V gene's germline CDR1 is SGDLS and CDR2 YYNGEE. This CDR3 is CASSTGGGNTIYF. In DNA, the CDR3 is TGTGCCAGCAGCACCGGAGGGGGAAACACCATATATTTT. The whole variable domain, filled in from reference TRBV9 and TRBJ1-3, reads DSGVTQTPKHLITATGQRVTLRCSPRSGDLSVYWYQQSLDQGLQFLIQYYNGEERAKGNILERFSAQQFPDLHSELNLSSLELGDSALYFCASSTGGGNTIYFGEGSWLTVV.

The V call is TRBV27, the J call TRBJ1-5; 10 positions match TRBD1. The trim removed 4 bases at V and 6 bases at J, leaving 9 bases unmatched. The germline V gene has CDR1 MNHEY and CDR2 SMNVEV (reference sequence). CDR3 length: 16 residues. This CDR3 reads CASSSIRQGASQPQHF. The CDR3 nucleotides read TGTGCCAGCAGTTCTATACGACAGGGGGCCAGTCAGCCCCAGCATTTT.

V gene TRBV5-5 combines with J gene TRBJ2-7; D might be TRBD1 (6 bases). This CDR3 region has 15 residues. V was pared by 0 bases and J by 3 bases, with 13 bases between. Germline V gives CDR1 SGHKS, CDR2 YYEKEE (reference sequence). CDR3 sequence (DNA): TGTGCCAGCAGCTTGGACAGGGATTTCTTCTACGAGCAGTACTTC. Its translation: CASSLDRDFFYEQYF.

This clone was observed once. CDR3 sequence (DNA): TGTGCCAGCAGCTACGACCCTAGCTCCTACAATGAGCAGTTCTTC. The encoded protein is CASSYDPSSYNEQFF. The rearrangement uses TRBV11-2 and TRBJ2-1; no reliable D call. The CDR3 is 15 amino acids. The germline gives CDR1 SGHAT, CDR2 FQNNGV. V gave up 4 bases and J gave up 0 bases, with 10 bases separating them.

DNA for the CDR3: TGTGCCAGCAGTCCTGCAGGGGGAGGTGAAGCTTTCTTT. As protein: CASSPAGGGEAFF. The chain links TRBV28 to TRBJ1-1; 7 bases fit TRBD1. Germline loops: CDR1 MDHEN, CDR2 SYDVKM. The CDR3 is 13 residues long. Trimming cost V 5 bases and J 7 bases; bases outside gene matches: 7. Combining the CDR3 with reference TRBV28 and TRBJ1-1 gives the whole variable domain DVKVTQSSRYLVKRTGEKVFLECVQDMDHENMFWYRQDPGLGLRLIYFSYDVKMKEKGDIPEGYSVSREKKERFSLILESASTNQTSMYLCASSPAGGGEAFFGQGTRLTVV.

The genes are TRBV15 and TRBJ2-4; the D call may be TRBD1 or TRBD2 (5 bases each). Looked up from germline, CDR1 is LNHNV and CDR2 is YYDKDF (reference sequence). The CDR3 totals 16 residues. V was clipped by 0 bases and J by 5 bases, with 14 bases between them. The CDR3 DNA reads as TGTGCCACCAGCAGAGATCCCGGGACGGCCGAAAACATTCAGTACTTC. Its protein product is CATSRDPGTAENIQYF.

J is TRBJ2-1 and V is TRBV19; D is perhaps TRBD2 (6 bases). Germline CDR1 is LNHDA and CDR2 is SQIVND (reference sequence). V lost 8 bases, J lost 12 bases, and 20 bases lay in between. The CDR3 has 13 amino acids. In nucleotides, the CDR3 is TGTGCCAGTTCGTTGGTGGTGGGAGCGGGGCAGTTCTTC. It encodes CASSLVVGAGQFF.

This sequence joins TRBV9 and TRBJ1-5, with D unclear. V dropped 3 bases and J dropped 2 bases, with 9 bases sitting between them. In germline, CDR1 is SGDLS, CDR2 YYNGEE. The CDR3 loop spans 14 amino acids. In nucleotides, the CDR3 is TGTGCCAGCAGCGCCGGATCGGGCAATCAGCCCCAGCATTTT. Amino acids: CASSAGSGNQPQHF.

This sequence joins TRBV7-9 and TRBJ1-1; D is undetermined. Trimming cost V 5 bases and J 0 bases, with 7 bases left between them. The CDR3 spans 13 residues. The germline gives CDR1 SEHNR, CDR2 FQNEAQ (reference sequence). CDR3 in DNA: TGTGCCAGCAGCAAACCGATGAACACTGAAGCTTTCTTT. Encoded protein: CASSKPMNTEAFF.

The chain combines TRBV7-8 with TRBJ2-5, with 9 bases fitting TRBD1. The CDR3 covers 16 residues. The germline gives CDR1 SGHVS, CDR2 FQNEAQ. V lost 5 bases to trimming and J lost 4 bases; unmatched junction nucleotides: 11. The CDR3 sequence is CASSHTNRGPGETQYF. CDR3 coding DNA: TGTGCCAGCAGCCATACCAACAGGGGGCCGGGAGAGACCCAGTACTTC.

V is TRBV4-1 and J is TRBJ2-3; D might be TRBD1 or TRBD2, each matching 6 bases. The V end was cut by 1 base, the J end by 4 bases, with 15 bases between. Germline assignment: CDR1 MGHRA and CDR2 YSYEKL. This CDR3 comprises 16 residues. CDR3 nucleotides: TGCGCCAGCAGCCAAGGGGGGGCCGGTTTGGCAGATACGCAGTATTTT. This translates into CASSQGGAGLADTQYF.

Here the CDR3 reads CASGGGGSIYEQYF. The CDR3, as DNA: TGTGCCAGCGGTGGGGGCGGGAGTATCTACGAGCAGTACTTC. The rearrangement joins TRBV27 to TRBJ2-7; weak D call: TRBD2 (7 bases). Trimming cost V 8 bases and J 3 bases, with 17 bases left between them. The germline V gene encodes CDR1 MNHEY and CDR2 SMNVEV (reference sequence). There are 14 residues in the CDR3.

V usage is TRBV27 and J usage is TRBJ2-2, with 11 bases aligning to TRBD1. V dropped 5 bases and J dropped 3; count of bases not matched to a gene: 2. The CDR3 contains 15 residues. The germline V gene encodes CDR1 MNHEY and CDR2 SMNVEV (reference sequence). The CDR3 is CASSADRGHTGELFF. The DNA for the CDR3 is TGTGCCAGCAGTGCGGACAGGGGGCACACCGGGGAGCTGTTTTTT.

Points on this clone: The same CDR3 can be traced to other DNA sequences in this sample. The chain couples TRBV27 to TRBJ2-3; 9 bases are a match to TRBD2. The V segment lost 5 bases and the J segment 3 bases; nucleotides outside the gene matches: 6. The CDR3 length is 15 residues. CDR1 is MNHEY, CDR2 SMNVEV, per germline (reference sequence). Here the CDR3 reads CASSPLAGVTDTQYF. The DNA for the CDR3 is TGTGCCAGCAGTCCTTTAGCGGGAGTAACAGATACGCAGTATTTT.

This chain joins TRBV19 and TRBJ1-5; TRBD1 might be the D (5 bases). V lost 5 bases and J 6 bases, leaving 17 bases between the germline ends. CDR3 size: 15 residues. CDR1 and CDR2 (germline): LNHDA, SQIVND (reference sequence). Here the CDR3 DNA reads TGTGCCAGTAGTCCCCTTATCGGCAGGGCTCAGCCCCAGCATTTT. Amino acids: CASSPLIGRAQPQHF.

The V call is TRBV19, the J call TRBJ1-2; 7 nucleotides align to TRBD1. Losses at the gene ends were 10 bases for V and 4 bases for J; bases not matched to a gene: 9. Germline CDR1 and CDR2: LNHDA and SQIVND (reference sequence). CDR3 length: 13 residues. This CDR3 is CATADRPLYGYTF. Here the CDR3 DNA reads TGTGCCACCGCGGACAGGCCCCTCTATGGCTACACCTTC.

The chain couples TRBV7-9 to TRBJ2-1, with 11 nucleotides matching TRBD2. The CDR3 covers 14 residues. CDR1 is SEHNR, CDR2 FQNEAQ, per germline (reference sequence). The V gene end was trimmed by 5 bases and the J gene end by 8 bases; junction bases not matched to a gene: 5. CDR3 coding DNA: TGTGCCAGCAGCCCGACTAGCGGGATCGATGAGCAGTTCTTC. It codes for CASSPTSGIDEQFF.

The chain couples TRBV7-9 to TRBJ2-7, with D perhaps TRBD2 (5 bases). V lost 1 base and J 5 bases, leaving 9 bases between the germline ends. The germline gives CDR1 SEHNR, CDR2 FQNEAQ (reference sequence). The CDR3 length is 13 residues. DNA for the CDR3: TGTGCCAGCAGCTTAGGCCGGGGAAACGAGCAGTACTTC. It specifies CASSLGRGNEQYF. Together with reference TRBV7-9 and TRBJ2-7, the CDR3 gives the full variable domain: DTGVSQNPRHKITKRGQNVTFRCDPISEHNRLYWYRQTLGQGPEFLTYFQNEAQLEKSRLLSDRFSAERPKGSFSTLEIQRTEQGDSAMYLCASSLGRGNEQYFGPGTRLTVT.

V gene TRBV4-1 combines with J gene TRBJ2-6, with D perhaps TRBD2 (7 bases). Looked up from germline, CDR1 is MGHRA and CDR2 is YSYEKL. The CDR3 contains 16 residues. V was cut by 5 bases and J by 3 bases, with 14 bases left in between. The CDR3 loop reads CASSFGGADGANVLTF. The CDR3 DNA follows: TGCGCCAGCAGCTTTGGGGGGGCAGATGGGGCCAACGTCCTGACTTTC.

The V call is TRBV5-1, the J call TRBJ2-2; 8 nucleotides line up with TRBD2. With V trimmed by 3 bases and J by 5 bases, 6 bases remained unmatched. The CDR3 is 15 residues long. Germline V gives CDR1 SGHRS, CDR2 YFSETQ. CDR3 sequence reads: CASSSQRESTGELFF. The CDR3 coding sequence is TGCGCCAGCAGCTCACAGCGGGAGTCGACCGGGGAGCTGTTTTTT.

The DNA for the CDR3 is TGTGCCAGTAGTATCGGGATCGCGGGTTTCAATGAGCAGTTCTTC. It yields the protein CASSIGIAGFNEQFF. V and J are TRBV19 and TRBJ2-1; a possible D gene is TRBD2 (5 bases). The germline gives CDR1 LNHDA, CDR2 SQIVND (reference sequence). The CDR3 extends over 15 amino acids. V lost 3 bases and J 6 bases, leaving 15 bases between the germline ends.

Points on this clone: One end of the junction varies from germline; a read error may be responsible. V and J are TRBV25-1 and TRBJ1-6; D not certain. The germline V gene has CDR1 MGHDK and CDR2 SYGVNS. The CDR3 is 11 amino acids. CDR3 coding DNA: TGTGCCAGCAGTGACACCAGCTCACTTCTTTTT. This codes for CASSDTSSLLF.

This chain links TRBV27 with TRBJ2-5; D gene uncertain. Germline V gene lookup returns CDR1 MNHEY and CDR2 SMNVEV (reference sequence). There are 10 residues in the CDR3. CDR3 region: CGGADGTQYF. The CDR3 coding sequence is TGTGGAGGCGCGGATGGGACCCAGTACTTC.

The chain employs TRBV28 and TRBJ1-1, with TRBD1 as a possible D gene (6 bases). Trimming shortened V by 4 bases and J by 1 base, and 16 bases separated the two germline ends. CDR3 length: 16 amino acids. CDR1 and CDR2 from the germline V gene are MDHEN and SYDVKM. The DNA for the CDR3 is TGTGCCAGCAGTTCCGACAGAGCAGGGGCGAACACTGAAGCTTTCTTT. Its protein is CASSSDRAGANTEAFF.

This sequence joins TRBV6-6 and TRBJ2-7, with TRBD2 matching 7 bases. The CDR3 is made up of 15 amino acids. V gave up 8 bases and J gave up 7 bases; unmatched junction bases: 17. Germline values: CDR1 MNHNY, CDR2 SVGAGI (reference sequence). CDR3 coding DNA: TGTGCCAGCTTTGGGGGAGCGGGGTCCCTACGGGAGCAGTACTTC. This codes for CASFGGAGSLREQYF.

The CDR3 reads CASSLAYRSRGGYTF. The DNA for the CDR3 is TGTGCCAGCAGCTTGGCCTACAGATCACGGGGAGGCTACACCTTC. V is TRBV5-8 and J is TRBJ1-2; D not certain. This CDR3 comprises 15 residues. CDR1 SGHTS and CDR2 YDEGEE come from the germline V gene. V lost 0 bases, J lost 8 bases, and 17 bases lay in between.

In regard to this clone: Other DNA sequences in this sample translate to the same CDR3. The CDR3 sequence: CAISVAGPTDTQYF. The CDR3 DNA is TGTGCCATCAGTGTCGCGGGGCCCACAGATACGCAGTATTTT. The rearrangement links TRBV10-3 to TRBJ2-3; weak D call: TRBD2 (6 bases). Trimming pared 4 bases from V and 2 bases from J, leaving 10 bases between. The CDR3 has 14 amino acids. Germline lookup yields CDR1 ENHRY and CDR2 SYGVKD.

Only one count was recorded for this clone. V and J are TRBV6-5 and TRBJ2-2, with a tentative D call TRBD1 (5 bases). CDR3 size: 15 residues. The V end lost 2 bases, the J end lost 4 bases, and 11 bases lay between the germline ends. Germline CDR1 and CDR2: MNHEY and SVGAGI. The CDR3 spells CASSYGQGSTGELFF. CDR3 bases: TGTGCCAGCAGTTACGGGCAGGGTAGCACCGGGGAGCTGTTTTTT.